The 10 T cell receptor beta chains below all came from one sample that was sequenced in a study of T cells in localized non-small cell lung cancer. Clones were read by immunoSEQ multiplex PCR, and TCRdb kept only the in-frame ones, dropping some. The sample lists tens of thousands of clones, over 85% occurring once. The sample here was peripheral blood, taken before any cancer treatment. All receptors derive from a male donor aged 60 or over with stage I squamous cell lung carcinoma.

This clone appeared once. The chain is built from TRBV6-4 and TRBJ2-5; 9 bases match TRBD2. Germline CDR1 reads MRHNA; CDR2 reads SNTAGT. The CDR3 loop spans 14 amino acids. CDR3 protein: CDPEERGEQETQYF. CDR3 nucleotide sequence: TGTGACCCAGAGGAGCGGGGGGAGCAAGAGACCCAGTACTTC.

The chain employs TRBV9 and TRBJ1-3, with no clear D. This CDR3 is built from 18 residues. CDR1 is SGDLS and CDR2 is YYNGEE in the germline V gene. Trimming stripped 3 bases from V and 0 bases from J, with 19 bases between. The CDR3 DNA sequence: TGTGCCAGCAGCGCCAATCTTTCCCCATCGAGCTCTGGAAACACCATATATTTT. It yields the protein CASSANLSPSSSGNTIYF.

This clone was seen just once. J is TRBJ1-4 and V is TRBV7-9; 7 bases match TRBD1. The junction had 4 bases not matched to a gene; V was cut back by 2 bases and J by 7 bases. The germline V gene encodes CDR1 SEHNR and CDR2 FQNEAQ (reference sequence). This CDR3 has 14 residues. This CDR3 reads CASSLQGESEKLFF. CDR3 sequence (DNA): TGTGCCAGCAGCTTACAGGGGGAAAGTGAAAAACTGTTTTTT.

The chain links TRBV5-1 to TRBJ2-2; 11 bases map to TRBD2. CDR1 and CDR2 (germline): SGHRS, YFSETQ. CDR3 length equals 16 residues. Trimming cost V 0 bases and J 6 bases; bases outside gene matches: 4. The CDR3 loop reads CASSLELAGDPGELFF. The CDR3 nucleotides are TGCGCCAGCAGCTTGGAACTAGCGGGGGATCCCGGGGAGCTGTTTTTT.

The chain couples TRBV27 to TRBJ1-1; D unresolved. Germline V lookup: CDR1 MNHEY, CDR2 SMNVEV (reference sequence). The CDR3 consists of 14 residues. The V gene lost 5 bases and the J gene lost 1 base, with 11 bases spanning the gap. This CDR3 reads CASSPLEGNTEAFF. In nucleotides, the CDR3 is TGTGCCAGCAGTCCCCTTGAGGGGAACACTGAAGCTTTCTTT.

The sample holds a few counts of this clone. The chain links TRBV7-3 to TRBJ1-1; 7 bases align to TRBD1. V lost 2 bases, J lost 5 bases, and 2 bases stayed unmatched. CDR3 length: 13 residues. The germline CDR1 and CDR2 sequences are SGHTA and FQGTGA. The CDR3 loop reads CASSLRQGTEAFF. CDR3 bases: TGTGCCAGCAGCTTACGACAGGGAACTGAAGCTTTCTTT.

The V gene is TRBV18, the J gene TRBJ1-1; D ambiguous. The V gene lost 2 bases and the J gene lost 1 base, with 11 bases spanning the gap. This CDR3 is 15 amino acids long. Germline CDR1 is KGHSH and CDR2 is LQKENI. The CDR3 loop is CASSPGRGQNTEAFF. CDR3 in DNA: TGTGCCAGCTCACCAGGCCGGGGTCAGAACACTGAAGCTTTCTTT.

The rearrangement uses TRBV5-6 and TRBJ1-1, with D unclear. The CDR3 extends over 13 amino acids. The V gene's germline CDR1 is SGHDT and CDR2 YYEEEE. V shed 4 bases and J shed 1 base, with 8 bases lying between them. CDR3 amino acids: CASSIGSNTEAFF. For the CDR3, the DNA is TGTGCCAGCAGCATTGGCTCGAACACTGAAGCTTTCTTT.

V gene TRBV27 combines with J gene TRBJ1-2; the match to TRBD1 covers 7 bases. Germline CDR1 reads MNHEY; CDR2 reads SMNVEV (reference sequence). This CDR3 spans 17 amino acids. V gave up 3 bases and J gave up 3 bases; unmatched junction bases: 13. The CDR3 bases are TGTGCCAGCAGTTTGGCGCAAGGGGGCGCCTTTGACTATGGCTACACCTTC. Protein sequence: CASSLAQGGAFDYGYTF.

The chain is built from TRBV19 and TRBJ2-3, with no clear D. The CDR3 length is 16 residues. CDR1 is LNHDA and CDR2 is SQIVND in the germline V gene (reference sequence). Trimming left V 3 bases short and J 0 bases short, with 13 bases between. The CDR3 region has the DNA TGTGCCAGTAGTATTACGGGTCCTTCTAGCACAGATACGCAGTATTTT. This sequence encodes CASSITGPSSTDTQYF.